This is a list of T cell receptor beta chains from one sample in a study of blood T cell repertoires in COVID-19. Clones were sequenced by immunoSEQ multiplex PCR, and TCRdb holds only the in-frame ones, with some missing. The sample consists of around 230,000 clones, over 70% of them appearing once. The sequenced material came from peripheral blood. Receptors originate from a man in his forties with acute or convalescent COVID-19. Each CDR3 is given with its conserved first and last residue. Fields, in order: D gene, J gene, V gene, CDR3 length, clone size, CDR3 DNA, CDR3 protein. D genes are given only for firm matches. Size is stated for part of the rows, as once, few or many counts, or as a class when the clone is expanded.

TRBD1 TRBJ1-5 TRBV15 17 NA TGTGCCACCAGCAGAGGACAGGGGATTGATAGCAATCAGCCCCAGCATTTT CATSRGQGIDSNQPQHF
TRBD1 TRBJ1-5 TRBV6-2/TRBV6-3 14 NA TGTGCCAGCAGCCCCGGGACAGGGCATCAGCCCCAGCATTTT CASSPGTGHQPQHF
NA TRBJ1-2 TRBV6-5 13 NA TGTGCCAGCACAAGCGGGGTTGTAGACGGCTACACCTTC CASTSGVVDGYTF
TRBD2 TRBJ2-1 TRBV6-5 15 NA TGTGCCAGCGCCCAGGGTAGCGGGAGCTACAATGAGCAGTTCTTC CASAQGSGSYNEQFF
TRBD1 TRBJ2-3 TRBV7-9 15 NA TGTGCCAGCAGCTTCTGGACAGGAAGCACAGATACGCAGTATTTT CASSFWTGSTDTQYF
NA TRBJ1-5 TRBV5-1 16 NA TGCGCCAGCAGCTTAATGGGGATTGATGGGAGTCAGCCCCAGCATTTT CASSLMGIDGSQPQHF
NA TRBJ2-1 TRBV19 15 NA TGTGCCAGTAGTATGTTGGACAGCTCCTACAATGAGCAGTTCTTC CASSMLDSSYNEQFF
NA TRBJ1-1 TRBV18 13 NA TGTGCCAGCTCGATGGGCCGGAACACTGAAGCTTTCTTT CASSMGRNTEAFF
NA TRBJ2-2 TRBV9 16 few TGTGCCAGCAGCGTAGCGACAGCTTTATACACCGGGGAGCTGTTTTTT CASSVATALYTGELFF
TRBD2 TRBJ2-7 TRBV5-6 16 NA TGTGCCAGCAGCGCCCCCGGACTAGCGGCTGTCAACGAGCAGTACTTC CASSAPGLAAVNEQYF
NA TRBJ1-5 TRBV6-1 17 NA TGTGCCAGCAGTGAATTCTTCAGGGCGGTTAACAATCAGCCCCAGCATTTT CASSEFFRAVNNQPQHF